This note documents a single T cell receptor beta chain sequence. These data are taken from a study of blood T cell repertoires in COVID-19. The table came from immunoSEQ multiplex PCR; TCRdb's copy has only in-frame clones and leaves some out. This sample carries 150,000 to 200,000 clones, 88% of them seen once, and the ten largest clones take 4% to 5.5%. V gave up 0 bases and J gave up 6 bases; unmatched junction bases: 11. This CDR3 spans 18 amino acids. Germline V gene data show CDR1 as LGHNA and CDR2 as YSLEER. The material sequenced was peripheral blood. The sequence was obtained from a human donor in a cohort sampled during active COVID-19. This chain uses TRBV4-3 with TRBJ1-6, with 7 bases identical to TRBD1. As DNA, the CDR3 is TGCGCCAGCAGCCAAGACCTGGTCGGGACAGAAGGTAATTCACCCCTCCACTTT. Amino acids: CASSQDLVGTEGNSPLHF.